The 16 T cell receptor beta chains reported below all come from one sample, sequenced in a study of ipilimumab plus nivolumab after autologous stem cell transplantation. The repertoire was sequenced with immunoSEQ multiplex PCR; TCRdb's copy has only in-frame clones and lacks some. This sample carries about 84,000 clones, 83% of them seen once, and the ten largest clones take around 2%. Sequenced material: PBMCs, taken in a trial of ipilimumab plus nivolumab as post-transplant consolidation. Receptors were obtained from a male donor with diffuse large B-cell lymphoma.

The chain uses TRBV5-1 and TRBJ2-7; a weak D match, TRBD2 (5 bases). The CDR3 covers 14 residues. Per germline, CDR1 SGHRS and CDR2 YFSETQ. V shed 8 bases and J shed 2 bases, with 17 bases lying between them. The CDR3 region has the DNA TGCGCCAGTCGAAAGAGGGCGGATACCTACGAGCAGTACTTC. This encodes CASRKRADTYEQYF.

This chain joins TRBV7-2 and TRBJ2-7; no definite D call. The CDR3 runs to 11 residues. The V gene lost 2 bases and the J gene lost 3 bases, with 2 bases spanning the gap. The germline V gene encodes CDR1 SGHTA and CDR2 FQGNSA. CDR3 coding DNA: TGTGCCAGCAGCTTATACTACGAGCAGTACTTC. Encoded protein: CASSLYYEQYF.

V and J are TRBV7-2 and TRBJ2-3, with a weak D call TRBD2 (6 bases). The CDR3 spans 13 residues. Trimming cost V 5 bases and J 3 bases, with 9 bases left between them. From germline, CDR1 is SGHTA and CDR2 FQGNSA. The CDR3 spells CASSLGRTDTQYF. The CDR3 DNA reads TGTGCCAGCAGCCTGGGGAGGACAGATACGCAGTATTTT.

This clone was recorded once. The genes are TRBV5-5 and TRBJ1-3; D ambiguous. From germline, CDR1 is SGHKS and CDR2 YYEKEE (reference sequence). CDR3 length: 17 residues. Trimming took off 0 bases at V and 2 bases at J, with 15 bases between the two ends. CDR3 nucleotide sequence: TGTGCCAGCAGCTTGGGATATGGATCGGGTACTGGAAACACCATATATTTT. Its protein is CASSLGYGSGTGNTIYF.

The rearrangement joins TRBV7-2 to TRBJ1-1; D unclear. V was pared by 5 bases and J by 1 base, with 8 bases between. Germline V gene data show CDR1 as SGHTA and CDR2 as FQGNSA. The CDR3 spans 13 residues. The chain's CDR3 is CASSQKENTEAFF. For the CDR3, the DNA is TGTGCCAGCAGCCAGAAAGAGAACACTGAAGCTTTCTTT.

The V and J genes are TRBV4-3 and TRBJ1-1; D is undetermined. This CDR3 is 15 amino acids long. V shed 0 bases and J shed 0 bases, with 8 bases lying between them. From germline, CDR1 is LGHNA and CDR2 YSLEER. The CDR3, as DNA: TGCGCCAGCAGCCAAGATAAGCATATGAACACTGAAGCTTTCTTT. This encodes CASSQDKHMNTEAFF.

This sequence joins TRBV27 and TRBJ2-3; TRBD2 might be the D (5 bases). The V gene lost 0 bases and the J gene lost 0 bases, with 7 bases spanning the gap. The CDR3 totals 15 residues. Germline V CDR1 and CDR2: MNHEY, SMNVEV (reference sequence). The CDR3 DNA sequence: TGTGCCAGCAGTTTATCGCGGGCTAGCACAGATACGCAGTATTTT. It specifies CASSLSRASTDTQYF.

The chain employs TRBV11-2 and TRBJ2-5; a possible D gene is TRBD1 (6 bases). Germline V gives CDR1 SGHAT, CDR2 FQNNGV. This CDR3 is 14 amino acids long. V shed 4 bases and J shed 5 bases, with 14 bases lying between them. In nucleotides, the CDR3 is TGTGCCAGCAGCTCTTATACAGGGTCGGAGACCCAGTACTTC. It translates to CASSSYTGSETQYF.

The chain combines TRBV19 with TRBJ1-4; a weak D match, TRBD1 (6 bases). The V and J ends lost 5 bases and 8 bases respectively, with 15 bases between them. The germline CDR1 and CDR2 sequences are LNHDA and SQIVND (reference sequence). The CDR3 covers 14 residues. In nucleotides, the CDR3 is TGTGCCAGTAGTGAACAGGGTCCGGGAGAAAAACTGTTTTTT. Amino acids: CASSEQGPGEKLFF.

This rearrangement joins TRBV25-1 to TRBJ2-2; D gene unclear. CDR3 length: 15 amino acids. V was clipped by 4 bases and J by 0 bases, with 9 bases between them. Germline V gene sequence: CDR1 MGHDK, CDR2 SYGVNS. The CDR3 loop reads CASSVGQTNTGELFF. DNA of the CDR3: TGTGCCAGCAGTGTTGGCCAGACGAACACCGGGGAGCTGTTTTTT.

The chain is built from TRBV6-5 and TRBJ1-1, with TRBD1 matching 7 bases. J lost 6 bases, V lost 4 bases, and 5 bases had no gene match. CDR1 is MNHEY and CDR2 is SVGAGI in the germline V gene. This CDR3 is built from 13 residues. DNA for the CDR3: TGTGCCAGCAGTTCCATGGGACAGCCTGAAGCTTTCTTT. Translating gives CASSSMGQPEAFF.

This chain connects TRBV6-5 to TRBJ2-5, with 7 bases lining up with TRBD1. This CDR3 is 15 amino acids long. Germline values: CDR1 MNHEY, CDR2 SVGAGI. V trimming: 8 bases; J trimming: 5 bases; junction bases outside the gene matches: 14. In DNA, the CDR3 is TGTGCCAGCGGTACGTCAGGGGCGGACAGGGAGACCCAGTACTTC. Protein product: CASGTSGADRETQYF.

This clone was found a few times. V gene TRBV6-5 combines with J gene TRBJ1-1, with D unresolved. Germline V gene data show CDR1 as MNHEY and CDR2 as SVGAGI. V lost 0 bases, J lost 8 bases, and 13 bases lay in between. The CDR3 runs to 14 residues. The CDR3 region is CASSYSTSSGEAFF. For the CDR3, the DNA is TGTGCCAGCAGTTACTCGACTAGTTCCGGGGAAGCTTTCTTT.

J is TRBJ2-3 and V is TRBV13; a weak D match, TRBD1 (6 bases). Between the trimmed V and J ends, which lost 5 bases and 4 bases, there was a span of 19 bases. Germline V lookup: CDR1 PRHDT, CDR2 FYEKMQ (reference sequence). CDR3 length: 16 amino acids. CDR3 in DNA: TGTGCCAGCAGCGACACCCAGGGGAAGGAGGCAGATACGCAGTATTTT. This encodes CASSDTQGKEADTQYF.

The V call is TRBV6-1, the J call TRBJ1-6; tentative D call: TRBD1 (5 bases). Germline V gives CDR1 MNHNS, CDR2 SASEGT. The CDR3 is 13 amino acids. Trimming left V 4 bases short and J 4 bases short, with 5 bases between. The CDR3 reads CASSGQYNSPLHF. DNA of the CDR3: TGTGCCAGCAGTGGACAGTATAATTCACCCCTCCACTTT.

V and J are TRBV2 and TRBJ1-2; 8 positions match TRBD1. Trimming cost V 6 bases and J 8 bases; bases outside gene matches: 5. This CDR3 comprises 12 residues. Germline values: CDR1 SNHLY, CDR2 FYNNEI. This CDR3 reads CASRMDRAGYTF. CDR3 DNA sequence: TGTGCCAGCAGAATGGACAGGGCCGGCTACACCTTC.